Below, one T cell receptor (beta chain) is given with its context. No antigen is known for it. Per-base qualities were not stored, and no clone one base away is much larger. Each donor gave one peripheral blood draw, averaging roughly 120 mL, which was collected into heparinised tubes. A BD FACSAria II and a panel including CD45RO, CCR7, CD25, CD127, CD95 and CD27 were used to sort naive, central memory, regulatory and stem cell-like memory CD4+ T cells. All sorted populations exceeded 95% purity. Right away, PBMCs were isolated by Lymphoprep density gradient centrifugation and were stained directly, with no culture step. So that batch effects would be minimized, each experiment stained and sorted samples in pairs, pairing one healthy donor with one patient. All of the isolated RNA was reverse transcribed with the High Capacity cDNA Reverse Transcription Kit, so expressed TCRB transcripts were sequenced. Deep immunoSEQ sequencing was performed on naive, central memory and regulatory T cell samples, with an average of about 3.6 million total reads per sample. Sorted cells were lysed in RLT buffer, and RNA was extracted using DNase-treated RNeasy Micro or Mini kits according to cell number. Each cell subset was processed separately to prevent cross-contamination, with patient and healthy donor samples processed together. Using the immunoSEQ multiplex PCR, TCRB sequences were amplified from cDNA into 87-bp fragments spanning the CDR3 region. Sequencing of the amplicons was done on the Illumina HiSeq platform. Regarding the original processing steps: PCR bias was computationally corrected using synthetic template baselines, reads within Hamming distance 2 were collapsed, and singletons that could not be merged were discarded. Reads were aligned against IMGT to assign V, D and J genes, CDR3 length and insertions or deletions at six rearrangement sites. Within each subset, clonotype counts were normalized to sorted cell number, after which true diversity and Gini coefficients were computed with the tcR R package. The overlap coefficient, calculated on TCRB nucleotide sequences, was used to measure repertoire sharing. As a proxy for the pre-selection repertoire, out-of-frame TCRB sequences from naive cells were analyzed. TCRdb carries this immuneACCESS record with in-frame sequences only. Its versions omit some clonotypes, under half of them owing to an unresolved V gene in the studies checked, with the rest unexplained. The DNA was the basis for D and trimming; V, J and clone size are from that table. The sample profile shows approximately 600,000 clones; around 12% of them were found once. Around 0.12% of the sample rests with the top ten.

This record comes from a study of beta chain features in type 1 diabetes (dated by TCRdb to about 2018). Turning to the overall study: Mean age, gender distribution, total cell number and subset yield did not differ between patients and healthy donors. A total of 85 million to 140 million sorted cells were examined across all samples, and a strong correlation was observed between cell number per subset and RNA yield. Naive and central memory subsets were obtained from all 28 donors, but regulatory and stem cell-like memory subsets were isolated from only 8 patients and roughly 8 healthy donors. In the study, TCRB repertoires of sorted circulating CD4+ T cell subsets from recently diagnosed type 1 diabetes patients were compared with those of matched healthy donors. Results the study describes overall, beyond this receptor: At VDJ recombination sites, patients with type 1 diabetes made fewer insertions and deleted more nucleotides, a pattern implying thymic rearrangement abnormalities. Sequencing cDNA rather than genomic DNA could over-represent highly expressing activated cells, although activation and CD3 levels did not differ between groups. A moderate but significant shortening of TCRB CDR3 length was observed in type 1 diabetes patients in all four CD4+ subsets. Only small numbers of individuals were included in the HLA sub-analyses, which left unresolved whether HLA type had any influence on TCRB rearrangement. The naive, central memory and regulatory TCRB repertoires appeared to resemble one another more closely among patients than among healthy donors. Shorter templates might be favored by PCR, yet because patient and control samples were amplified and corrected together, any such skew would affect both groups equally.

This sequence was found in a man aged 25 to 40 with type 1 diabetes. The sample consisted of naive CD4+ T cells from blood. The cell subset or site label, read with the paper, signifies: true naive CD4+ T cells.

The DNA sequence follows: TGTGCCAGCAGTTCCGGACAGGAGGGAAATTCACCCCTCCACTTT. Translated, it gives CASSSGQEGNSPLHF. The chain links TRBV2 with TRBJ1-6; TRBD1 aligns with 7 central bases. V is cut back by 5 bases and J by 7 bases, with 8 bases in the junction unmatched. CDR3 length: 15 amino acids, cysteine to phenylalanine. Kept here is only the CDR3 DNA, which spans 45 bases and is read in frame from base 1. In the germline V gene, CDR1 corresponds to SNHLY and CDR2 to FYNNEI.